The clone carrying this T cell receptor beta chain was seen many times. Antigen: not known. The source of the sample is a study of T-cell reconstitution after alpha-beta-depleted transplantation in children. Overall study results and limits: Surviving recipient T cells and thymic progenitors underlay high day-60 TCRbeta diversity in some patients. The main origin of T-cell counts and diversity one year after transplant was newly produced T cells. Several hundred expanded graft clones reportedly gave rise to the alpha-beta T cells present about two months after transplant.

Trimming left V 3 bases short and J 0 bases short, with 15 bases between. Germline-derived CDR1 and CDR2 are KGHDR and SFDVKD. The CDR3 sequence is 17 residues long. A TCRbeta library incorporating unique molecular identifiers was prepared. TCRdb called the PCR reads again in MiXCR, with one record for every CDR3 protein. This sample has about 490,000 distinct CDR3 sequences, with over 9.5% found just once. This specimen was PBMCs, taken before TCRalphabeta/CD19-depleted stem cell transplant. The chain carries TRBV24-1 and TRBJ2-3, with D possibly being TRBD2 (5 bases). This sequence was found in a child between 2 and 9 years old with inherited bone marrow failure, due to receive a stem cell transplant. CDR3 coding DNA: TGTGCCACCAGTGATCTGCTGACTACTCCTAGCACAGATACGCAGTATTTT. Amino acid sequence: CATSDLLTTPSTDTQYF.